This T cell receptor (beta chain) emerged from a study of T-cell memory formation after mild COVID-19. Looking at the study overall: Most TCR clusters belonged to a single donor.

In this sample, this clonotype turned up a few times. TCRalpha and TCRbeta libraries used 5'RACE with constant-segment primers and UMIs. TCRdb ran MiXCR on the 5' RACE reads and lists one entry per CDR3 protein. This table holds 250,000 to 300,000 distinct CDR3 sequences, 15% to 20% found once. V was trimmed by 2 bases and J by 7 bases, leaving 15 bases between them. This CDR3 comprises 15 residues. Germline V gene sequence: CDR1 SEHNR, CDR2 FQNEAQ (reference sequence). V gene TRBV7-9 combines with J gene TRBJ2-1; possibly TRBD1 for D (5 bases). The material sequenced was PBMCs or a T cell subset sorted from them (not recorded which). The sequence was collected from a man younger than 35 who had mild COVID-19 (a few samples of this study predate the infection). Cell type and time point are not known. CDR3 residues: CASSLLGLVVNEQFF. The CDR3 DNA sequence: TGTGCCAGCAGCTTACTGGGGCTGGTAGTAAATGAGCAGTTCTTC.